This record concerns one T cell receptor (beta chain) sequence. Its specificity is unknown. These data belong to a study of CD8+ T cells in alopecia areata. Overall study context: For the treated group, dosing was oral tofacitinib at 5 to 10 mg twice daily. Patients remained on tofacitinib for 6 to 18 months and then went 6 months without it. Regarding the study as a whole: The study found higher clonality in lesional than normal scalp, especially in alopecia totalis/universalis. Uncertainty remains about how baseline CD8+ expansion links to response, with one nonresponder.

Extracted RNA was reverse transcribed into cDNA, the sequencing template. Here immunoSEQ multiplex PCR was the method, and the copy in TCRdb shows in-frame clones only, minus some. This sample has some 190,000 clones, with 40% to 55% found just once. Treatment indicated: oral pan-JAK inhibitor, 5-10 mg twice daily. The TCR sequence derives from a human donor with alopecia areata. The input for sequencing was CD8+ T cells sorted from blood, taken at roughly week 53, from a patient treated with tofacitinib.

CDR3 region: CASSQDEGWNYNEQFF. DNA of the CDR3: TGCGCCAGCAGCCAAGATGAAGGGTGGAACTACAATGAGCAGTTCTTC. The chain combines TRBV4-1 with TRBJ2-1; the D is unclear. Deletions cut 0 bases from V and 3 bases from J, with 12 bases between. Germline V gene lookup returns CDR1 MGHRA and CDR2 YSYEKL. The length of the CDR3 is 16 residues.